Below, 26 T cell receptor beta chains from the same sample are listed, as sequenced in a study of blood T cell repertoires in COVID-19. Clones were sequenced by immunoSEQ multiplex PCR, and TCRdb holds only the in-frame ones, with some missing. This table holds 85,000 to 110,000 clones, 84% found once. The sample was peripheral blood. The source is a human donor in a cohort sampled during active COVID-19.

The chain uses TRBV5-4 and TRBJ2-3; 8 positions agree with TRBD2. The CDR3 runs to 16 residues. After removal of 4 bases from V and 2 bases from J, the junction contained 9 bases not matched to a gene. Looked up from germline, CDR1 is SGHNT and CDR2 is YYREEE (reference sequence). CDR3: CASSRGGRELTDTQYF. For the CDR3, the DNA is TGTGCCAGCAGCCGGGGGGGGCGGGAACTCACAGATACGCAGTATTTT.

This chain uses TRBV19 with TRBJ1-2, with 9 bases aligning to TRBD1. Trimming removed 0 bases from V and 2 bases from J; junction bases left unmatched: 10. This CDR3 has 18 amino acids. The germline gives CDR1 LNHDA, CDR2 SQIVND (reference sequence). The DNA for the CDR3 is TGTGCCAGTAGTATAGAGAAAACCGGGACAGGGCCCAACTATGGCTACACCTTC. It specifies CASSIEKTGTGPNYGYTF. Full variable domain (rest looked up from reference TRBV19 and TRBJ1-2): DGGITQSPKYLFRKEGQNVTLSCEQNLNHDAMYWYRQDPGQGLRLIYYSQIVNDFQKGDIAEGYSVSREKKESFPLTVTSAQKNPTAFYLCASSIEKTGTGPNYGYTFGSGTRLTVV.

The chain uses TRBV7-2 and TRBJ1-1, with 10 bases matching TRBD1. Trimming took 5 bases from V and 1 from J; bases not matched to a gene: 4. CDR3 length: 15 amino acids. Germline values: CDR1 SGHTA, CDR2 FQGNSA. CDR3 residues: CASSATGGRNTEAFF. CDR3 nucleotide sequence: TGTGCCAGCAGCGCGACAGGGGGCCGGAACACTGAAGCTTTCTTT. The full variable domain, with the rest looked up from reference TRBV7-2 and TRBJ1-1, is GAGVSQSPSNKVTEKGKDVELRCDPISGHTALYWYRQSLGQGLEFLIYFQGNSAPDKSGLPSDRFSAERTGGSVSTLTIQRTQQEDSAVYLCASSATGGRNTEAFFGQGTRLTVV.

The gene calls are TRBV5-1 and TRBJ2-7; 8 bases agree with TRBD2. This CDR3 is 15 amino acids long. The V gene's germline CDR1 is SGHRS and CDR2 YFSETQ. The trim removed 2 bases at V and 3 bases at J, leaving 7 bases unmatched. CDR3 residues: CASSFRAGGRYEQYF. The CDR3 DNA reads TGCGCCAGCAGCTTCCGTGCGGGGGGCCGCTACGAGCAGTACTTC.

This clone was detected only once. This chain links TRBV3-1 (or the pseudogene TRBV3-2) with TRBJ2-7; possibly TRBD2 for D (7 bases). The CDR3 spans 15 residues. V lost 4 bases, J lost 2 bases, and 15 bases lay in between. In germline, CDR1 is LGHDT, CDR2 YNNKEL (reference sequence). The CDR3 nucleotides are TGTGCCAGCAGCCCACTGGGGGGGCCAACCTACGAGCAGTACTTC. Translation gives CASSPLGGPTYEQYF.

The chain employs TRBV6-5 and TRBJ2-7; TRBD2 is a possible D gene (5 bases). Looked up from germline, CDR1 is MNHEY and CDR2 is SVGAGI. Between the trimmed V and J ends, which lost 4 bases and 5 bases, there was a span of 21 bases. This CDR3 contains 16 residues. CDR3 nucleotides: TGTGCCAGCAGTTCCGCCTCAATCGGGCGGGTAGACGAGCAGTACTTC. This sequence encodes CASSSASIGRVDEQYF.

This chain connects TRBV2 to TRBJ2-1, with 10 nucleotides matching TRBD2. The V and J ends lost 8 bases and 7 bases, in that order; junction bases with no gene match: 11. This CDR3 spans 15 amino acids. CDR1 and CDR2 from the germline V gene are SNHLY and FYNNEI. CDR3 loop: CASSPSGGLKNEQFF. Here the CDR3 DNA reads TGTGCCAGCTCCCCTAGCGGGGGCCTAAAAAATGAGCAGTTCTTC.

The chain uses TRBV6-5 and TRBJ1-1, with 9 nucleotides matching TRBD1. Trimming took 5 bases from V and 4 from J; bases not matched to a gene: 5. The CDR3 contains 14 residues. CDR1 is MNHEY, CDR2 SVGAGI, per germline. The CDR3 DNA follows: TGTGCCAGCAGTCGAGGGACAGGGACCACTGAAGCTTTCTTT. This translates into CASSRGTGTTEAFF.

The DNA of the CDR3 is TGTGCCAGCAGCTTACGACTCGAAGAGACCCAGTACTTC. Protein sequence: CASSLRLEETQYF. The rearrangement links TRBV9 to TRBJ2-5; the D is unclear. This CDR3 has 13 amino acids. Germline-derived CDR1 and CDR2 are SGDLS and YYNGEE. Trimming removed 4 bases from V and 3 bases from J, with 10 bases in between.

The chain links TRBV3-1 (or the pseudogene TRBV3-2) to TRBJ2-5; D perhaps matches TRBD2 (6 bases). Germline assignment: CDR1 LGHDT and CDR2 YNNKEL (reference sequence). The CDR3 covers 14 residues. V shed 3 bases and J shed 7 bases, with 15 bases lying between them. The DNA for the CDR3 is TGTGCCAGCAGCCATCGGCGGGTTAGCGGGACCCAGTACTTC. This sequence encodes CASSHRRVSGTQYF.

Here the CDR3 reads CASSRIGTSGGSYEQYF. The CDR3 coding sequence is TGTGCCAGCAGCCGCATCGGGACTAGCGGGGGTTCCTACGAGCAGTACTTC. This rearrangement joins TRBV4-2 to TRBJ2-7; 14 bases are shared with TRBD2. V was clipped by 4 bases and J by 1 base; unmatched bases: 6. The CDR3 is 17 amino acids. Germline CDR1 reads LGHNA; CDR2 reads YNFKEQ.

The chain is built from TRBV9 and TRBJ2-1; possibly TRBD2 for D (5 bases). The ends were cut back, 0 bases at V and 9 bases at J, with 16 bases in the middle. Germline CDR1 is SGDLS and CDR2 is YYNGEE. This CDR3 is 15 amino acids long. CDR3 nucleotide sequence: TGTGCCAGCAGCGTAGGACCGGGGATGGAGTCTGAGCAGTTCTTC. This codes for CASSVGPGMESEQFF.

This chain joins TRBV12-5 and TRBJ1-5, with D possibly TRBD1 on 6 matching bases. The CDR3 spans 14 residues. Germline CDR1 and CDR2: LGHNT and FRNRAP. The V end lost 1 base, the J end lost 10 bases, and 14 bases lay between the germline ends. CDR3 DNA: TGTGCTAGTGGTTTGGACCTTGACAGGACCCCCCAGCATTTT. Translation: CASGLDLDRTPQHF.

The V call is TRBV6-2 or TRBV6-3, the J call TRBJ2-7, with 9 nucleotides matching TRBD1. CDR1 MNHEY and CDR2 SVGEGT come from the germline V gene. V lost 6 bases, J lost 2 bases, and 8 bases stayed unmatched. The CDR3 is made up of 15 amino acids. This CDR3 is CASSHYGTGTYEQYF. The CDR3 region has the DNA TGTGCCAGCAGCCACTACGGGACAGGGACCTACGAGCAGTACTTC.

The rearrangement joins TRBV27 to TRBJ1-2; TRBD1 matches at 7 bases. This CDR3 contains 13 residues. Trimming removed 8 bases from V and 8 bases from J; junction bases left unmatched: 11. Germline CDR1 is MNHEY and CDR2 is SMNVEV (reference sequence). CDR3 residues: CASSPTGSEGYTF. CDR3 DNA sequence: TGTGCCAGCTCCCCGACAGGGTCAGAAGGCTACACCTTC.

The chain employs TRBV6-2 or TRBV6-3 and TRBJ2-7, with D possibly TRBD1 on 5 matching bases. Germline V CDR1 and CDR2: MNHEY, SVGEGT. The CDR3 has 12 residues. Between the trimmed V and J ends, which lost 5 bases and 6 bases, there was a span of 11 bases. This CDR3 reads CASSRTGPEQYF. CDR3 nucleotides: TGTGCCAGCAGTCGAACAGGTCCCGAGCAGTACTTC.

This sequence joins TRBV2 and TRBJ2-1, with D unclear. The CDR3 length is 13 residues. Trimming pared 0 bases from V and 10 bases from J, leaving 10 bases between. Germline assignment: CDR1 SNHLY and CDR2 FYNNEI. This CDR3 is CASSEAPGSEQFF. DNA of the CDR3: TGTGCCAGCAGTGAAGCGCCCGGGTCCGAGCAGTTCTTC.

The V call is TRBV20-1, the J call TRBJ1-1; D possibly corresponds to TRBD1 (6 bases). The V gene's germline CDR1 is DFQATT and CDR2 SNEGSKA (reference sequence). This CDR3 region has 14 residues. The germline V and J ends were trimmed by 3 bases and 1 base, with 12 bases remaining between them. This CDR3 reads CSASAGGGNTEAFF. The CDR3 DNA sequence: TGCAGTGCTAGTGCTGGGGGCGGGAACACTGAAGCTTTCTTT.

The V gene is TRBV7-9, the J gene TRBJ1-1; 8 bases are shared with TRBD1. Trimming took 2 bases from V and 3 from J; bases not matched to a gene: 5. This CDR3 spans 15 amino acids. Germline V CDR1 and CDR2: SEHNR, FQNEAQ (reference sequence). The CDR3 DNA follows: TGTGCCAGCAGCTTAAGTGGACAGGGACACACTGAAGCTTTCTTT. Residues: CASSLSGQGHTEAFF.

The V and J genes are TRBV18 and TRBJ1-1; D not certain. Germline assignment: CDR1 KGHSH and CDR2 LQKENI. The CDR3 contains 14 residues. The V gene lost 1 base and the J gene lost 1 base, with 7 bases spanning the gap. The CDR3 coding sequence is TGTGCCAGCTCACCACTACAGAAGAACACTGAAGCTTTCTTT. This gives the protein CASSPLQKNTEAFF.

This clone was counted ten times or more. The chain couples TRBV7-2 to TRBJ1-1; D call uncertain. The CDR3 length is 14 residues. Trimming left V 5 bases short and J 0 bases short, with 10 bases between. CDR1 is SGHTA and CDR2 is FQGNSA in the germline V gene. In DNA, the CDR3 is TGTGCCAGCAGCCTTCGGTCGGTGAACACTGAAGCTTTCTTT. Translation gives CASSLRSVNTEAFF.

The gene calls are TRBV5-4 and TRBJ2-5; 10 positions match TRBD2. Germline assignment: CDR1 SGHNT and CDR2 YYREEE (reference sequence). The CDR3 contains 18 residues. After removal of 3 bases from V and 4 bases from J, the junction contained 15 bases not matched to a gene. CDR3 bases: TGTGCCAGCAGCTCCCAAAAGCGGGGGGGCCGAGGGGGAGAGACCCAGTACTTC. It translates to CASSSQKRGGRGGETQYF.

CDR3 region: CASSPTGREQFF. CDR3 nucleotides: TGTGCCAGCAGTCCCACAGGGCGGGAGCAGTTCTTC. The rearrangement uses TRBV6-2 or TRBV6-3 and TRBJ2-1, with a tentative D call TRBD1 (6 bases). CDR1 is MNHEY, CDR2 SVGEGT, per germline. V lost 5 bases to trimming and J lost 10 bases, with 12 bases between them. The length of the CDR3 is 12 residues.

The count of this clone is one. J is TRBJ2-3 and V is TRBV21-1; the table's TRBD2 call for D was not verified on the DNA. TRBV21-1 is a known pseudogene. CDR3 size: 18 residues. CDR3: CASSKAYPLGGSTDTQYF. The DNA for the CDR3 is TGTGCCAGCAGCAAAGCCTACCCTTTGGGGGGGAGCACAGATACGCAGTATTTT.

This chain joins TRBV13 and TRBJ1-6; D unclear. The CDR3 loop spans 16 amino acids. V lost 2 bases and J lost 6, with 14 bases in between. The V gene's germline CDR1 is PRHDT and CDR2 FYEKMQ (reference sequence). The CDR3 here is CASSLRSTSANSPLHF. CDR3 nucleotide sequence: TGTGCCAGCAGCTTACGGTCGACATCGGCTAATTCACCCCTCCACTTT.

The V gene is TRBV5-1, the J gene TRBJ2-5; the D gene is possibly TRBD2 (6 bases). This CDR3 has 15 amino acids. The V gene's germline CDR1 is SGHRS and CDR2 YFSETQ. Trimming removed 0 bases at V and 4 bases at J, with 13 bases between. The CDR3: CASSLGGAGGETQYF. CDR3 sequence (DNA): TGCGCCAGCAGCTTGGGCGGGGCCGGGGGAGAGACCCAGTACTTC.